This T cell receptor (beta chain) was profiled in a study of blood T cells in healthy people across ages. Findings of the study overall: PBMCs were not sorted, which prevented a conclusive comparison of naive versus antigen-experienced cells. Per million T cells, TCR beta diversity dropped about linearly as age rose. Expanded clonotype shifts may have been confounded, as the donors had an unknown CMV status.

A sample-barcoded 5' primer and a J-beta primer mix were used in a second PCR of about 6 to 11 cycles. A minimum of 2.5 million CDR3-containing paired-end reads was obtained for each sample. Each CDR3 protein gets one entry after TCRdb re-called the 5' RACE reads with MiXCR. In the table there are around 1,500,000 distinct CDR3 sequences, over 25% of which are singletons. Germline V gene data show CDR1 as MNHEY and CDR2 as SVGAGI. V dropped 4 bases and J dropped 3; count of bases not matched to a gene: 8. The CDR3 sequence is 16 residues long. This clonotype was found many times. The antigen is unknown.

The chain uses TRBV6-5 and TRBJ2-1, with TRBD2 matching 8 bases. This receptor was obtained from a woman in her 30s in good health. The sequenced material came from blood. The CDR3 sequence: CASSSRAGAVYNEQFF. In DNA, the CDR3 is TGTGCCAGCAGTTCTCGAGCGGGAGCGGTCTACAATGAGCAGTTCTTC.